These 32 T cell receptor beta chains originate from one sample sequenced in a study of regulatory T cells in long-lasting Graves disease. In building TCR beta libraries, iRepertoire HTBI primers were used together with Arm-PCR of CDR3 regions. TCRdb re-called the multiplex PCR reads through MiXCR, storing one row per CDR3 protein. The profile shows a few hundred thousand distinct CDR3 sequences, approximately 25% of them singletons. As to time point: persistent/refractory GD, antithyroid drugs over 5 years with positive TRAb. PBMC-extracted RNA yielded the TCR library. Sequences were derived from peripheral blood mononuclear cells (PBMCs), sampled when the disease was refractory, from a patient treated with antithyroid drugs. The receptor set was obtained from a woman aged 40 to 49 with Graves disease.

The chain uses TRBV11-2 and TRBJ2-5, with D possibly TRBD1 on 6 matching bases. CDR1 and CDR2 from the germline V gene are SGHAT and FQNNGV. The CDR3 runs to 15 residues. Trimming removed 5 bases at V and 3 bases at J, with 16 bases between. The CDR3 here is CASSPLRGRKETQYF. CDR3 bases: TGTGCCAGCAGCCCGCTCAGGGGAAGGAAAGAGACCCAGTACTTC.

This clonotype was recorded many times. V is TRBV20-1 and J is TRBJ2-7, with TRBD2 matching over 12 bases. Germline lookup yields CDR1 DFQATT and CDR2 SNEGSKA (reference sequence). The CDR3 is 14 amino acids. Trimming cost V 6 bases and J 1 base; bases outside gene matches: 4. As DNA, the CDR3 is TGCAGTGCGGAACTAGCGGGAGGATCCTACGAGCAGTACTTC. Encoded protein: CSAELAGGSYEQYF.

The chain recombines TRBV5-6 with TRBJ1-5, with D perhaps matching TRBD1 (6 bases). This CDR3 comprises 14 residues. Trimming left V 0 bases short and J 7 bases short, with 11 bases between. Per germline, CDR1 SGHDT and CDR2 YYEEEE. The CDR3 nucleotides are TGTGCCAGCAGCTTGGCCGGGACACACCAGCCCCAGCATTTT. Translated: CASSLAGTHQPQHF.

In the case of this clonotype: Just one base apart from a much larger clone, this may be a read error. The final CDR3 position lacks the conserved phenylalanine or tryptophan, pointing to a likely read error. The J gene is TRBJ1-1, the V gene TRBV7-2; D call uncertain. The length of the CDR3 is 18 residues. The germline gives CDR1 SGHTA, CDR2 FQGNSA. The V and J ends lost 4 bases and 0 bases respectively, with 21 bases between them. In DNA, the CDR3 is TGTGCCAGCAGCTCCTCCCGAAGAAGCGCCCTTATGAACACTGAAGCTTTCCTT. It specifies CASSSSRRSALMNTEAFL.

The J gene is TRBJ2-1, the V gene TRBV12-3 or TRBV12-4, with unresolved D. The CDR3 sequence is 15 residues long. V dropped 3 bases and J dropped 2 bases, with 11 bases sitting between them. The CDR3 bases are TGTGCCAGCAGTTTCTGGCAGCAAGCCTACAATGAGCAGTTCTTC. Protein sequence: CASSFWQQAYNEQFF.

This clonotype was observed many times. The rearrangement joins TRBV27 to TRBJ1-5; D is undetermined. The V gene's germline CDR1 is MNHEY and CDR2 SMNVEV (reference sequence). Between the trimmed V and J ends, which lost 7 bases and 4 bases, there was a span of 5 bases. CDR3 length: 11 amino acids. The CDR3 DNA sequence: TGTGCCAGCACGGGTAATCAGCCCCAGCATTTT. Residues: CASTGNQPQHF.

The chain combines TRBV27 with TRBJ2-5; 12 nucleotides line up with TRBD2. Germline V gene sequence: CDR1 MNHEY, CDR2 SMNVEV (reference sequence). There are 16 residues in the CDR3. The V and J ends lost 5 bases and 5 bases, in that order; junction bases with no gene match: 9. CDR3 region: CASSTRLAGVRETQYF. In DNA form, the CDR3 reads TGTGCCAGCAGTACACGACTAGCGGGAGTTCGTGAGACCCAGTACTTC.

This clonotype was recorded many times. The rearrangement uses TRBV28 and TRBJ2-7; 7 positions match TRBD1. J was trimmed by 4 bases and V by 6 bases; bases with no gene match: 3. Germline loops: CDR1 MDHEN, CDR2 SYDVKM. The CDR3 length is 12 residues. The DNA of the CDR3 is TGTGCCAGCAGCAAACAGGGGTACGAGCAGTACTTC. Protein sequence: CASSKQGYEQYF.

This clonotype was detected many times. The V call is TRBV12-3 or TRBV12-4, the J call TRBJ2-7; D not resolved. This CDR3 region has 13 residues. V gave up 6 bases and J gave up 3 bases, with 12 bases separating them. The CDR3 bases are TGTGCCAGCAGATTGGACCCGAACTACGAGCAGTACTTC. Its protein product is CASRLDPNYEQYF.

This clonotype has at least ten counts. The chain joins TRBV27 to TRBJ2-7; no firm D call. Looked up from germline, CDR1 is MNHEY and CDR2 is SMNVEV (reference sequence). V lost 0 bases and J lost 0, with 6 bases in between. The CDR3 totals 14 residues. The CDR3, as DNA: TGTGCCAGCAGTTTATCTGCTATCTCCTACGAGCAGTACTTC. Amino acids: CASSLSAISYEQYF.

J is TRBJ2-7 and V is TRBV7-9, with D possibly being TRBD1 or TRBD2 (6 bases each). This CDR3 has 14 amino acids. Per germline, CDR1 SEHNR and CDR2 FQNEAQ (reference sequence). Deletions cut 1 base from V and 3 bases from J, with 10 bases between. For the CDR3, the DNA is TGTGCCAGCAGCTTAGGGGGGGCACTCTACGAGCAGTACTTC. This codes for CASSLGGALYEQYF.

J is TRBJ2-7 and V is TRBV3-1, with D perhaps matching TRBD1 or TRBD2 (6 bases each). CDR3 length equals 14 residues. Germline CDR1 is LGHDT and CDR2 is YNNKEL (reference sequence). V was pared by 4 bases and J by 5 bases, with 15 bases between. In DNA, the CDR3 is TGTGCCAGCAGCCGTAGTGAGGGGGGCAACGAGCAGTACTTC. It yields the protein CASSRSEGGNEQYF.

As concerns this clonotype: This probably arose from a read error, given a far larger clone one base away. The V call is TRBV7-9, the J call TRBJ2-5; D is ambiguous. CDR1 SEHNR and CDR2 FQNEAQ come from the germline V gene (reference sequence). CDR3 size: 13 residues. CDR3: CASSLEVAETLYF. The CDR3 bases are TGTGCCAGCAGCTTAGAAGTGGCAGAGACCCTGTACTTC.

The chain joins TRBV6-2 or TRBV6-3 to TRBJ2-2, with unresolved D. The CDR3 is 14 amino acids. V lost 4 bases and J 7 bases, leaving 13 bases between the germline ends. Germline CDR1 and CDR2: MNHEY and SVGEGT. The CDR3 sequence: CASSSPTQSGELFF. The DNA of the CDR3 is TGTGCCAGCAGTTCACCGACTCAGAGCGGGGAGCTGTTTTTT.

This clonotype was seen a single time. V and J are TRBV10-3 and TRBJ2-2; D call uncertain. This CDR3 spans 16 amino acids. The V gene's germline CDR1 is ENHRY and CDR2 SYGVKD. The V end was cut by 5 bases, the J end by 4 bases, with 17 bases between. Here the CDR3 DNA reads TGTGCCATCAGTCCCTCCCTGGACCATCTCACCGGGGAGCTGTTTTTT. Amino acid sequence: CAISPSLDHLTGELFF.

The chain carries TRBV5-1 and TRBJ2-7; 7 bases fit TRBD2. Germline CDR1 is SGHRS and CDR2 is YFSETQ. CDR3 length: 14 residues. V lost 6 bases to trimming and J lost 0 bases; unmatched junction nucleotides: 6. The DNA for the CDR3 is TGCGCCAGCAAACTGACTAGCCTCTCCTACGAGCAGTACTTC. Encoded protein: CASKLTSLSYEQYF.

The gene calls are TRBV28 and TRBJ2-4; 14 bases match TRBD2. CDR3 length equals 18 residues. V trimming: 4 bases; J trimming: 7 bases; junction bases outside the gene matches: 12. The V gene's germline CDR1 is MDHEN and CDR2 SYDVKM. This CDR3 reads CASSSSKTSGRELNIQYF. The CDR3 region has the DNA TGTGCCAGCAGTTCCTCTAAGACTAGCGGGAGGGAATTGAACATTCAGTACTTC.

This clonotype came up many times. The genes are TRBV2 and TRBJ1-4; tentatively, D is TRBD1 (5 bases). Per the germline V gene, CDR1 is SNHLY and CDR2 is FYNNEI. Trimming removed 9 bases at V and 8 bases at J, with 10 bases between. The CDR3 has 11 residues. The CDR3 here is CASSPGEKLFF. CDR3 DNA: TGTGCCAGTTCGCCAGGGGAAAAACTGTTTTTT.

The gene calls are TRBV12-3 or TRBV12-4 and TRBJ2-4; TRBD1 aligns across 11 bases. This CDR3 region has 17 residues. V lost 4 bases to trimming and J lost 3 bases; unmatched junction nucleotides: 8. The CDR3 loop reads CASSSRTGGMGKNIQYF. In DNA form, the CDR3 reads TGTGCCAGCAGTTCCCGGACAGGGGGCATGGGCAAAAACATTCAGTACTTC.

There are many counts of this clonotype. This sequence joins TRBV6-1 and TRBJ1-5, with unresolved D. Germline CDR1 is MNHNS and CDR2 is SASEGT. The CDR3 extends over 13 amino acids. V was trimmed by 4 bases and J by 6 bases, leaving 10 bases between them. The CDR3 nucleotides read TGTGCCAGCAGTGCGCTATACAGTCAGCCCCAGCATTTT. It translates to CASSALYSQPQHF.

This clonotype occurred many times. The chain recombines TRBV5-1 with TRBJ1-1; 8 bases fit TRBD1. The germline CDR1 and CDR2 sequences are SGHRS and YFSETQ. V lost 4 bases to trimming and J lost 1 base; unmatched junction nucleotides: 9. This CDR3 spans 16 amino acids. CDR3 sequence: CASSPKLDRENTEAFF. CDR3 coding DNA: TGCGCCAGCAGCCCCAAATTGGACAGGGAGAACACTGAAGCTTTCTTT. The complete variable domain, with remaining parts taken from reference TRBV5-1 and TRBJ1-1, reads KAGVTQTPRYLIKTRGQQVTLSCSPISGHRSVSWYQQTPGQGLQFLFEYFSETQRNKGNFPGRFSGRQFSNSRSEMNVSTLELGDSALYLCASSPKLDRENTEAFFGQGTRLTVV.

This rearrangement joins TRBV19 to TRBJ2-1; D not resolved. From germline, CDR1 is LNHDA and CDR2 SQIVND (reference sequence). The CDR3 totals 13 residues. V lost 4 bases, J lost 5 bases, and 9 bases lay in between. The CDR3 DNA reads as TGTGCCAGTAGTAGTTCGCACCACAATGAGCAGTTCTTC. This codes for CASSSSHHNEQFF.

As for this clonotype: A much larger clone sits a single nucleotide away, making a read error possible. The V gene is TRBV6-5, the J gene TRBJ2-5; no reliable D call. The CDR3 length is 15 residues. Per the germline V gene, CDR1 is MNHEY and CDR2 is SVGAGI. CDR3 in amino acids: CASSFLDGPQGTQYF. CDR3 in DNA: TGTGCCAGCAGTTTCCTGGACGGACCTCAAGGGACCCAGTACTTC.

V is TRBV15 and J is TRBJ2-7; 13 nucleotides match TRBD2. There are 15 residues in the CDR3. The ends lost 4 bases at V and 6 bases at J; junction bases unmatched: 6. From germline, CDR1 is LNHNV and CDR2 YYDKDF (reference sequence). The CDR3 nucleotides are TGTGCCACCAGCAAAGGGACTAGCGGGACTCTCGAGCAGTACTTC. Amino acids: CATSKGTSGTLEQYF.

This clonotype has a count of ten or more. The chain uses TRBV10-2 and TRBJ1-1; TRBD1 might be the D (6 bases). Trimming pared 10 bases from V and 5 bases from J, leaving 26 bases between. The CDR3 length is 16 residues. Germline loops: CDR1 WSHSY, CDR2 SAAADI. The CDR3 is CATLRRAGTRGTEAFF. In nucleotides, the CDR3 is TGCGCCACCCTACGGCGAGCAGGGACAAGGGGGACTGAAGCTTTCTTT.

This clonotype was seen only a few times. J is TRBJ2-7 and V is TRBV7-2; D is possibly TRBD2 (6 bases). The length of the CDR3 is 15 residues. Germline V gene sequence: CDR1 SGHTA, CDR2 FQGNSA. Trimming took off 1 base at V and 4 bases at J, with 14 bases between the two ends. This chain's CDR3 is CASSLVGGKVYEQYF. The DNA for the CDR3 is TGTGCCAGCAGCTTAGTTGGGGGGAAGGTATACGAGCAGTACTTC.

This clonotype was seen only a few times. J is TRBJ2-1 and V is TRBV19; D not certain. Trimming removed 10 bases from V and 2 bases from J, with 12 bases in between. Germline-derived CDR1 and CDR2 are LNHDA and SQIVND (reference sequence). The CDR3 totals 13 residues. The CDR3 is CATSRTTYNEQFF. DNA for the CDR3: TGTGCCACGAGCAGAACCACCTACAATGAGCAGTTCTTC.

This clonotype was recorded a few times. The rearrangement joins TRBV7-6 to TRBJ2-3; D is undetermined. The germline V and J ends were trimmed by 5 bases and 1 base, with 16 bases remaining between them. Germline-derived CDR1 and CDR2 are SGHVS and FNYEAQ. This CDR3 is 16 amino acids long. The CDR3 nucleotides read TGTGCCAGCAGCCCCCGCCATATGGTGGGCACAGATACGCAGTATTTT. Residues: CASSPRHMVGTDTQYF.

The genes are TRBV15 and TRBJ1-1, with D hard to call. The CDR3 consists of 16 residues. V lost 0 bases to trimming and J lost 7 bases, with 18 bases between them. Per germline, CDR1 LNHNV and CDR2 YYDKDF (reference sequence). The CDR3 reads CATSRDLADLKLEAFF. Written as DNA, the CDR3 is TGTGCCACCAGCAGAGATCTGGCAGACCTGAAGCTTGAAGCTTTCTTT.

This clonotype was seen repeatedly, ten times or more. This chain uses TRBV2 with TRBJ1-2; D call uncertain. The CDR3 extends over 17 amino acids. Trimming stripped 4 bases from V and 6 bases from J, with 24 bases between. Germline loops: CDR1 SNHLY, CDR2 FYNNEI. CDR3 residues: CASSADVIWGFFDGYTF. The CDR3 DNA reads as TGTGCCAGCAGTGCCGACGTTATTTGGGGATTTTTCGATGGCTACACCTTC.

This clonotype showed up many times. This chain uses TRBV12-3 or TRBV12-4 with TRBJ2-6; a possible D gene is TRBD2 (5 bases). V lost 6 bases and J lost 4, with 13 bases in between. CDR3 length: 15 residues. The CDR3: CASRTLAAGANVLTF. CDR3 DNA sequence: TGTGCCAGCAGGACTCTAGCTGCCGGGGCCAACGTCCTGACTTTC.

Many counts were recorded for this clonotype. The rearrangement uses TRBV2 and TRBJ2-7, with D tentatively TRBD1 (6 bases). There are 16 residues in the CDR3. The V end was cut by 1 base, the J end by 1 base, with 14 bases between. Germline lookup yields CDR1 SNHLY and CDR2 FYNNEI. In DNA form, the CDR3 reads TGTGCCAGCAGTGAAGTACAGGGACCCTCTTCCTACGAGCAGTACTTC. Translated: CASSEVQGPSSYEQYF.